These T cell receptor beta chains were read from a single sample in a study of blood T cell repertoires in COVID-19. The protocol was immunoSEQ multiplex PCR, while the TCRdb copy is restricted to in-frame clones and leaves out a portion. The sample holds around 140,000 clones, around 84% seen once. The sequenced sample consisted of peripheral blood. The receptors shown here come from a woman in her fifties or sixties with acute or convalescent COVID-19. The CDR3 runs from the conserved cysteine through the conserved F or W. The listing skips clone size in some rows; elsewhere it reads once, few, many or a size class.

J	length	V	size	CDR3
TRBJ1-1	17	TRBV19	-	CASSMLPGQRMNTEAFF
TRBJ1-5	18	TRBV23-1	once	CASSALPATNYSNQPQHF
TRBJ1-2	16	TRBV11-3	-	CASSLDSRGGPGGYTF
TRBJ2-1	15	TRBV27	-	CASSLRDLTGNEQFF
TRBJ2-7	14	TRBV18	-	CASSPPGGPYEQYF
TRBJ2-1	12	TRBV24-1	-	CASGTGLREQFF
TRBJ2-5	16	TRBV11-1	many	CASSLRGARNRETQYF
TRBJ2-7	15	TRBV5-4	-	CASSLDLAGKDEQYF
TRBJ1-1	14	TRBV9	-	CASSAAWANTEAFF
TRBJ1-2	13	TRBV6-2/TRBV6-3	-	CASSYSRQSGYTF
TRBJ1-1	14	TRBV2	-	CASRAGQGYTEAFF
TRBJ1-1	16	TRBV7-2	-	CASSLIGQGRDTEAFF
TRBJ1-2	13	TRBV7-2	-	CASSRDRIYGYTF
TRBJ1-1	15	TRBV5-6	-	CASSPAGGGFTEAFF
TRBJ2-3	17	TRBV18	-	CASSHTTARQGTDTQYF
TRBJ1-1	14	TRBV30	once	CAWATTGLGTEAFF
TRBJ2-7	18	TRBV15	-	CATSRDPVGWGGNYEQYF
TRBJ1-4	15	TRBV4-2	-	CASSQEAGVGEKLFF
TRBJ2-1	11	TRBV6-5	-	CASSNYNEQFF
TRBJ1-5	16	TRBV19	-	CASSIGAGAGNQPQHF
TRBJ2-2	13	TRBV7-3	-	CASSTLSAGELFF
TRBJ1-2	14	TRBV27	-	CASSLSGGGSGYTF
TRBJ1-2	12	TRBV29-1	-	CSVPTPGGGYTF